This TCR beta chain was profiled in a study of blood T cell repertoires in COVID-19 (dated by TCRdb to the early 2020s). With regard to the full study: Samples covering the acute and convalescent phases of COVID-19 were provided by collaborators in the United States, Italy and Spain. The prospective study material was composed of cDNA or gDNA derived from T cells, B-cell-depleted T cells, or PBMCs. Subjects who had been exposed to COVID-19, were actively infected with it, or had recovered from it provided the deeply sampled blood TCRbeta repertoires that made up the dataset. The repertoires were released in a freely available public database intended as a resource for research on the immune response to SARS-CoV-2. Samples were obtained from the ongoing ImmuneRACE study (first 160 participants) and from 1,000 to 1,500 subjects provided by 6 global collaborators. Nearly every sample came with metadata listing a de-identified subject ID, COVID-19 status, age in years and sex. HLA class I and class II types, where available, came from metadata supplied by the sample provider rather than from assay-based typing.

Remarks on this clone: No antigen is known for it. One base away there is no much larger clone; base qualities are not given.

Collaborating institutions collected whole blood in K2EDTA tubes following their own protocols. For TCRbeta analysis, collaborator samples were shipped as frozen whole blood, as isolated PBMCs, or as DNA extracted from either sample type. Results and caveats for the whole study, not just this receptor: The amount of clinical and demographic metadata varied by source and participant and was provided uncurated.

The immunoSEQ Assay, a bias-controlled multiplex PCR, was used to amplify TCRbeta CDR3 regions from genomic DNA. As for the authors' bioinformatics: The number of nucleated cells in each sample was estimated by amplification of reference gene primers within the assay. To quantify the absolute abundance of each unique TCRbeta CDR3 rearrangement, sequence reads were collapsed and filtered. For each sample, productive Simpson clonality was calculated as the square root of Simpson's diversity index across productive rearrangements. In TCRdb, the immuneACCESS table is reduced to in-frame sequences with V and J assigned. These tables do not hold every clone; where another copy was compared, an unresolved V gene accounts for under half, and the others remain unexplained. The V and J calls and the clone size are those of that table, but D and trimming were determined from the DNA. The sample data list about 380,000 clones, and 81% of these were observed just once. Jointly, the top ten make up approximately 1% of the sample.

Trimming takes 1 base from V and 9 bases from J, and the germline ends sit 7 bases apart. Including cysteine and phenylalanine, the CDR3 has 12 amino acids. Only the CDR3 DNA stays, 36 bases, in frame from base 1. Sequences LGHDT (CDR1) and YNNKEL (CDR2) are obtained from the germline V gene (reference sequence). The chain is made from TRBV3-1 (or the pseudogene TRBV3-2) and TRBJ2-1; D gene: possibly TRBD2, on 6 matching bases. Sequencing input: peripheral blood. The TCR sequence derives from a human donor with acute or convalescent COVID-19. The donor label of this sample is uncertain. Here the CDR3 is given as CASSQVSGEQFF. The DNA sequence follows: TGTGCCAGCAGCCAAGTTAGCGGTGAGCAGTTCTTC.